Each of the 19 T cell receptor beta chains below was sequenced from the same sample in a study of blood T cell repertoires in COVID-19. TCRdb's table, derived via immunoSEQ multiplex PCR, lists solely in-frame clones and lacks some. This table has some 370,000 clones, 90% appearing once. Sequenced sample: peripheral blood. These receptors all stem from a man younger than 30 with active or convalescent COVID-19.

The chain links TRBV3-1 (or the pseudogene TRBV3-2) to TRBJ1-6, with 7 bases fitting TRBD1. This CDR3 has 16 amino acids. Germline V gives CDR1 LGHDT, CDR2 YNNKEL (reference sequence). The V segment lost 0 bases and the J segment 3 bases; nucleotides outside the gene matches: 2. CDR3 loop: CASSQDGTVYNSPLHF. CDR3 nucleotide sequence: TGTGCCAGCAGCCAAGACGGGACAGTCTATAATTCACCCCTCCACTTT.

This rearrangement joins TRBV5-1 to TRBJ1-4; no clear D gene. Looked up from germline, CDR1 is SGHRS and CDR2 is YFSETQ. This CDR3 is 15 amino acids long. V was shortened by 2 bases and J by 4 bases, with 12 bases between the two germline ends. The CDR3: CASSFRSASNEKLFF. The CDR3 nucleotides are TGCGCCAGCAGCTTTCGAAGCGCCAGTAATGAAAAACTGTTTTTT.

V is TRBV6-5 and J is TRBJ2-3; D perhaps matches TRBD2 (6 bases). Germline values: CDR1 MNHEY, CDR2 SVGAGI. The CDR3 sequence is 16 residues long. Trimming shortened V by 2 bases and J by 2 bases, and 14 bases separated the two germline ends. CDR3 DNA sequence: TGTGCCAGCAGTTACCTTCCGGGAGCATCCACAGATACGCAGTATTTT. Translating it yields CASSYLPGASTDTQYF.

The chain uses TRBV7-2 and TRBJ1-2; tentative D call: TRBD1 (6 bases). The germline V gene has CDR1 SGHTA and CDR2 FQGNSA. Trimming stripped 1 base from V and 8 bases from J, with 17 bases between. This CDR3 is 15 amino acids long. The CDR3 DNA follows: TGTGCCAGCAGCTTAGGGGCAGGGGCGTACTGGGGCTACACCTTC. Amino acids: CASSLGAGAYWGYTF.

The rearrangement joins TRBV27 to TRBJ2-7; 7 bases align to TRBD1. After removal of 3 bases from V and 3 bases from J, the junction contained 2 bases not matched to a gene. Germline V CDR1 and CDR2: MNHEY, SMNVEV (reference sequence). The CDR3 has 13 residues. The CDR3 reads CASSFGTVYEQYF. The CDR3 region has the DNA TGTGCCAGCAGTTTTGGGACAGTCTACGAGCAGTACTTC.

CDR3 sequence reads: CASTGGRPNTGELFF. The CDR3 nucleotides read TGTGCCAGCACTGGCGGGAGGCCCAACACCGGGGAGCTGTTTTTT. The V and J genes are TRBV7-9 and TRBJ2-2; 8 nucleotides align to TRBD2. The CDR3 has 15 residues. The germline V gene has CDR1 SEHNR and CDR2 FQNEAQ (reference sequence). V lost 7 bases, J lost 2 bases, and 6 bases stayed unmatched.

The rearrangement links TRBV15 to TRBJ1-3; D is possibly TRBD1 (6 bases). Trimming removed 1 base from V and 4 bases from J, with 17 bases in between. This CDR3 comprises 17 residues. Looked up from germline, CDR1 is LNHNV and CDR2 is YYDKDF (reference sequence). The CDR3 region is CATSRGTVVPLGNTIYF. The CDR3 region has the DNA TGTGCCACCAGCAGAGGGACAGTGGTGCCGTTGGGAAACACCATATATTTT.

This sequence joins TRBV5-1 and TRBJ1-4; possible D gene TRBD1, 5 bases. Germline V gene sequence: CDR1 SGHRS, CDR2 YFSETQ. V lost 4 bases and J 8 bases, leaving 18 bases between the germline ends. The CDR3 loop spans 15 amino acids. The CDR3 reads CASSGGTPEGEKLFF. The CDR3, as DNA: TGCGCCAGCAGCGGCGGGACGCCGGAGGGGGAAAAACTGTTTTTT.

To note about this clone: The same CDR3 can be traced to other DNA sequences in this sample. The chain uses TRBV4-3 and TRBJ2-7, with a weak D call TRBD2 (5 bases). This CDR3 spans 16 amino acids. Germline V CDR1 and CDR2: LGHNA, YSLEER. V gave up 0 bases and J gave up 1 base, with 13 bases separating them. The CDR3 here is CASSQDLTGSSYEQYF. DNA for the CDR3: TGCGCCAGCAGCCAAGACTTAACGGGGTCATCCTACGAGCAGTACTTC.

The CDR3 sequence: CASSPGTRVYNEQFF. DNA for the CDR3: TGTGCCAGCAGTCCAGGGACTAGGGTATACAATGAGCAGTTCTTC. The chain recombines TRBV11-1 with TRBJ2-1, with 8 nucleotides matching TRBD2. There are 15 residues in the CDR3. With 6 bases clipped from V and 4 bases from J, the junction kept 8 bases outside the gene matches. The germline gives CDR1 SGHAT, CDR2 FQDESV (reference sequence).

The chain combines TRBV9 with TRBJ2-1; D might be TRBD2 (7 bases). The CDR3 is 18 amino acids. V lost 4 bases to trimming and J lost 1 base, with 21 bases between them. Germline CDR1 and CDR2: SGDLS and YYNGEE. The CDR3 protein is CASSPGGTGLGSYNEQFF. The CDR3 nucleotides are TGTGCCAGCAGCCCGGGGGGAACAGGGTTGGGTTCCTACAATGAGCAGTTCTTC.

The chain links TRBV7-9 to TRBJ1-2; 7 bases are a match to TRBD1. This CDR3 is built from 12 residues. Per the germline V gene, CDR1 is SEHNR and CDR2 is FQNEAQ (reference sequence). With V trimmed by 10 bases and J by 8 bases, 10 bases remained unmatched. The CDR3 DNA is TGTGCCATACAGGGGACTTGGACGGGCTACACCTTC. Translating gives CAIQGTWTGYTF. Filled out from reference TRBV7-9 and TRBJ1-2, the complete variable domain reads DTGVSQNPRHKITKRGQNVTFRCDPISEHNRLYWYRQTLGQGPEFLTYFQNEAQLEKSRLLSDRFSAERPKGSFSTLEIQRTEQGDSAMYLCAIQGTWTGYTFGSGTRLTVV.

The gene calls are TRBV19 and TRBJ2-7, with TRBD1 matching 9 bases. CDR3 length equals 16 residues. V lost 5 bases to trimming and J lost 5 bases; unmatched junction nucleotides: 13. The germline V gene has CDR1 LNHDA and CDR2 SQIVND (reference sequence). CDR3 region: CASSEGYRGRNHEQYF. In DNA, the CDR3 is TGTGCCAGTAGTGAAGGATACAGGGGGCGCAACCACGAGCAGTACTTC.

V is TRBV7-9 and J is TRBJ1-3; 8 nucleotides agree with TRBD1. Germline-derived CDR1 and CDR2 are SEHNR and FQNEAQ (reference sequence). Germline trimming cut 5 bases from V and 2 bases from J; bases unmatched to any gene: 8. The CDR3 is 16 residues long. The CDR3 coding sequence is TGTGCCAGCAGCCGCTCGACAGGGGAGACTGGAAACACCATATATTTT. Translation gives CASSRSTGETGNTIYF.

V and J are TRBV4-2 and TRBJ1-5; the D gene is possibly TRBD1 (6 bases). Germline V gene data show CDR1 as LGHNA and CDR2 as YNFKEQ. The CDR3 length is 17 residues. Trimming took off 1 base at V and 4 bases at J, with 17 bases between the two ends. DNA for the CDR3: TGTGCCAGCAGCCAAGTGGCAGGGGAGCAAGGTAATCAGCCCCAGCATTTT. Its protein product is CASSQVAGEQGNQPQHF.

The chain couples TRBV27 to TRBJ2-3; no firm D call. Germline CDR1 is MNHEY and CDR2 is SMNVEV (reference sequence). Trimming shortened V by 3 bases and J by 11 bases, and 12 bases separated the two germline ends. The CDR3 is 12 residues long. The CDR3 DNA reads as TGTGCCAGCAGTTTCCTAAACTCCGGGCAGTATTTT. It encodes CASSFLNSGQYF.

This chain joins TRBV4-1 and TRBJ2-1; 8 bases align to TRBD2. The CDR3 runs 14 residues. CDR1 is MGHRA, CDR2 YSYEKL, per germline. The junction had 3 bases not matched to a gene; V was cut back by 0 bases and J by 8 bases. The CDR3 here is CASSQETLADEQFF. DNA for the CDR3: TGCGCCAGCAGCCAAGAAACACTAGCGGATGAGCAGTTCTTC.

J is TRBJ2-3 and V is TRBV7-2; 8 bases line up with TRBD2. The CDR3 sequence is 14 residues long. V was pared by 5 bases and J by 5 bases, with 6 bases of the junction left unmatched. The germline gives CDR1 SGHTA, CDR2 FQGNSA. The CDR3 protein is CASSPSGSGDTQYF. Written as DNA, the CDR3 is TGTGCCAGCAGCCCTAGCGGGTCGGGAGATACGCAGTATTTT. Supplemented by reference TRBV7-2 and TRBJ2-3, the full variable domain reads GAGVSQSPSNKVTEKGKDVELRCDPISGHTALYWYRQSLGQGLEFLIYFQGNSAPDKSGLPSDRFSAERTGGSVSTLTIQRTQQEDSAVYLCASSPSGSGDTQYFGPGTRLTVL.

This rearrangement joins TRBV6-5 to TRBJ1-5; weak D call: TRBD1 (6 bases). The ends were cut back, 6 bases at V and 4 bases at J, with 16 bases in the middle. This CDR3 spans 15 amino acids. Germline CDR1 and CDR2: MNHEY and SVGAGI. This chain's CDR3 is CASRQGGASNQPQHF. CDR3 coding DNA: TGTGCCAGCAGACAAGGGGGGGCGTCAAATCAGCCCCAGCATTTT.